These T cell receptor beta chains were read from a single sample in a study of blood T cell repertoires in COVID-19. Sequenced by immunoSEQ multiplex PCR; TCRdb stores in-frame clones only, minus some. The table has about 140,000 clones, about 90% seen once. Input material: peripheral blood. The receptors shown here come from a woman between 50 and 59 years old with acute or convalescent COVID-19. Each CDR3 is given with its conserved first and last residue. The order of the fields is J gene, D gene, V gene, CDR3 DNA, CDR3 protein. A D gene is named only where the DNA matches it firmly.

TRBJ2-7 NA TRBV20-1 TGCAGTGCTAGTCGTACTAGGCGACTGATTAACGAGCAGTACTTC CSASRTRRLINEQYF
TRBJ2-7 NA TRBV2 TGTGCCAGCAGTGACAGGGCCAACGAGCAGTACTTC CASSDRANEQYF
TRBJ1-6 TRBD1 TRBV13 TGTGCCAGCAGCACCCGAACAGGGGGCCTTAATTCACCCCTCCACTTT CASSTRTGGLNSPLHF
TRBJ1-4 NA TRBV3-1/TRBV3-2 TGTGCCAGCAGCCAAGGTCCGGCGGGGGAGAAAAAACTGTTTTTT CASSQGPAGEKKLFF
TRBJ2-1 NA TRBV19 TGTGCCAGTAGTATAGCGAGCAATGAGCAGTTCTTC CASSIASNEQFF
TRBJ1-1 TRBD1 TRBV3-1/TRBV3-2 TGTGCCAGCAGCCAAGCGCCGGGGACAGGGCTTGGCACTGAAGCTTTCTTT CASSQAPGTGLGTEAFF
TRBJ2-3 TRBD2 TRBV13 TGTGCCAGCAGCCCCACAAGCGGGGGGGCGGTAGATACGCAGTATTTT CASSPTSGGAVDTQYF
TRBJ2-7 NA TRBV12-3/TRBV12-4 TGTGCCAGCAGTTCCCGCGATGCAGGCGAGCAGTACTTC CASSSRDAGEQYF
TRBJ1-2 NA TRBV29-1 TGCAGCGTTGTCGGTCCCTATGGCTACACCTTC CSVVGPYGYTF
TRBJ1-6 NA TRBV7-3 TGTGCCAGCAGAATCGGACTGGGATCACCCCTCCACTTT CASRIGLGSPLHF
TRBJ2-7 TRBD1 TRBV19 TGTGCCAGTAGTATGAAGACAGGGGGAACCGTTAAATCCTACGAGCAGTACTTC CASSMKTGGTVKSYEQYF